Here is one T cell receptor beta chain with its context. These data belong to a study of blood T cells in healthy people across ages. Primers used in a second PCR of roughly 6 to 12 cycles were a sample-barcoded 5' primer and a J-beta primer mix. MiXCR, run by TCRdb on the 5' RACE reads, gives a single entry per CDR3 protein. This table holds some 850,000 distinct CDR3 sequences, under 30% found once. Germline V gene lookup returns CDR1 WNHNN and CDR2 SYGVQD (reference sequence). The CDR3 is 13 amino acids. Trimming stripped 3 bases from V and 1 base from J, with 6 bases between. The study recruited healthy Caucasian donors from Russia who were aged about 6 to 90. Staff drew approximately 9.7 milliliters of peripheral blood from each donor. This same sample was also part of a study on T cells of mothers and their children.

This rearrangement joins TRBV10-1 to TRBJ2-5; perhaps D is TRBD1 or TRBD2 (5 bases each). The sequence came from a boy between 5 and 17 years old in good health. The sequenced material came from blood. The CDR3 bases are TGCGCCAGCAGTGACGGGACCCAAGAGACCCAGTACTTC. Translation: CASSDGTQETQYF.